The subject of this entry is one T cell receptor beta chain. Its target antigen remains unknown. Base quality data are lacking; no much larger clone is found one base away. Receptors were amplified or captured by the immunoSEQ multiplex PCR assay. This immuneACCESS table, as held by TCRdb, lists in-frame sequences with V and J called but not all clones. Of the missing ones, under half trace to an unresolved V gene in checked studies; the others have no known cause. The table for this sample lists 150,000 or so clones; roughly 94% of them were counted only once. The ten biggest clones cover around 14% of the sample. V is shortened by 1 base, J by 0 bases, and the region joining them spans 9 bases. The germline V gene sets CDR1 to SGHTA and CDR2 to FQGNSA. From cysteine to phenylalanine, the CDR3 is 16 amino acids long. This entry keeps only the CDR3 DNA: 48 bases, framed from base 1. This entry comes from a study of control samples from healthy donors and cancer patients (dated by TCRdb to 2019 to 2021).

What was sequenced was PBMCs. This receptor chain uses TRBV7-2 and TRBJ1-4; too little of a D gene remains to name it. The sequence derives from a man aged 55 to 69 with colorectal cancer. The sequence in DNA is TGTGCCAGCAGCTTAGGACGAGCCCCAACTAATGAAAAACTGTTTTTT. Its amino acids are CASSLGRAPTNEKLFF.